This T cell receptor (beta chain) emerged from a study of blood T cell repertoires in COVID-19. Turning to the study itself: COVID-19 samples, acute and convalescent, were from the United States, Italy and Spain. The analysed material was cDNA or gDNA that came from T cells, B-cell-depleted T cells, or PBMCs.

In the original analysis: Nucleated cell counts were estimated from reference gene primer amplification. The method was immunoSEQ multiplex PCR; TCRdb's version includes in-frame clones alone and lacks a portion of them. V, J and clone size reflect that table, while D and trimming were determined from the DNA. The sample yields more than 95,000 clones, 87% seen once. The CDR3 runs to 15 residues. The V segment lost 2 bases and the J segment 6 bases; nucleotides outside the gene matches: 6. In germline, CDR1 is KGHDR, CDR2 SFDVKD. This sequence was found in a man aged 50-59 years with acute or convalescent COVID-19. The sample consisted of peripheral blood. V gene TRBV24-1 combines with J gene TRBJ2-1, with 7 bases aligning to TRBD1. The CDR3 region has the DNA TGTGCCACCAGTGATTCTCGGACAGGCGGCAATGAGCAGTTCTTC. Residues: CATSDSRTGGNEQFF.